This T cell receptor beta chain appears in the sequencing data of a study of shared clonotypes between healthy human individuals. Notes on this clone: This CDR3 is also generated by other DNA sequences in the sample.

For sorted subsets, 200 ng DNA per replicate equaled 30,000 or so T cell genomes. Method: immunoSEQ multiplex PCR; TCRdb's copy keeps in-frame clones and lacks some. The sample comprises about 2.3 million clones, 85% to 95% of which are singletons, and under 0.45% rests with the top ten. The sequencing sample was made of naive CD4+ T cells from PBMCs. Subset meaning: CD45RA+ positively selected. The TCR was taken from a man younger than 35 in good health. Some clones in this sample may be carry-over from other donors' samples.

CDR3 nucleotide sequence: TGTGCCAGCAGCTTTGGACAGGGAGAGACCCAGTACTTC. Residues: CASSFGQGETQYF. The chain combines TRBV7-3 with TRBJ2-5, with TRBD1 matching 8 bases. The CDR3 is made up of 13 amino acids. V lost 3 bases to trimming and J lost 4 bases; unmatched junction nucleotides: 1. The germline V gene encodes CDR1 SGHTA and CDR2 FQGTGA.